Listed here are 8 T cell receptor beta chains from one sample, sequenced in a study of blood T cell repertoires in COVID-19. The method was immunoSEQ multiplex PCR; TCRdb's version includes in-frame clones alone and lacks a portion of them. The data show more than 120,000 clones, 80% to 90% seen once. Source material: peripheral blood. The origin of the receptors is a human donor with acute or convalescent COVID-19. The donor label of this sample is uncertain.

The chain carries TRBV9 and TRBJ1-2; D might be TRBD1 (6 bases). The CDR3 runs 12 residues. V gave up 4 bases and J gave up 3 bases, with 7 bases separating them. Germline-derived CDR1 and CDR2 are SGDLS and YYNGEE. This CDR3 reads CASSSGDYGYTF. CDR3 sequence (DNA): TGTGCCAGCAGCTCAGGGGACTATGGCTACACCTTC.

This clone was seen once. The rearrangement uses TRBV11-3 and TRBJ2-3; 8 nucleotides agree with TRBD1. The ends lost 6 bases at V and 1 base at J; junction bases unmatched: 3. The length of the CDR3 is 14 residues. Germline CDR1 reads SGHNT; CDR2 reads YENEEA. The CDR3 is CASSRQGRTDTQYF. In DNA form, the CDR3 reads TGTGCCAGCAGTCGACAGGGGCGCACAGATACGCAGTATTTT.

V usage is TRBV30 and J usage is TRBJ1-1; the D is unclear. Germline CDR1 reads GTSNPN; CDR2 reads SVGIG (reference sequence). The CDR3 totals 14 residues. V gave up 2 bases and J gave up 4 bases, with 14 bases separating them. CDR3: CAWSSALGSTEAFF. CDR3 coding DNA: TGTGCCTGGAGTTCAGCGTTGGGTAGCACTGAAGCTTTCTTT. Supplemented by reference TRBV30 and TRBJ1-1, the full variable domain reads SQTIHQWPATLVQPVGSPLSLECTVEGTSNPNLYWYRQAAGRGLQLLFYSVGIGQISSEVPQNLSASRPQDRQFILSSKKLLLSDSGFYLCAWSSALGSTEAFFGQGTRLTVV.

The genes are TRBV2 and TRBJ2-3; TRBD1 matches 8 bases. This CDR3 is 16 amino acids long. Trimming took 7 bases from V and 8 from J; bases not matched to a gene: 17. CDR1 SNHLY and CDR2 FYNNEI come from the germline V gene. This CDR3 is CASTPGTGHGGGTQYF. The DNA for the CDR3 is TGTGCCAGCACCCCGGGGACAGGCCACGGAGGGGGTACGCAGTATTTT.

The CDR3 reads CATERGEGSNQPQHF. CDR3 DNA: TGTGCCACCGAAAGGGGGGAGGGGAGCAATCAGCCCCAGCATTTT. The chain has TRBV6-5 and TRBJ1-5; D is possibly TRBD1 (6 bases). The V and J ends lost 10 bases and 1 base respectively, with 17 bases between them. Per the germline V gene, CDR1 is MNHEY and CDR2 is SVGAGI. The CDR3 extends over 15 amino acids.

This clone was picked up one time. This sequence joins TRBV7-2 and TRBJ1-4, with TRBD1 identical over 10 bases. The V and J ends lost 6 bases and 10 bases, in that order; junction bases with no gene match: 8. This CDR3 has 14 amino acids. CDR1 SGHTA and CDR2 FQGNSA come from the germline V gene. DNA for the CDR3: TGTGCCAGCAGGCCTGGACAGGGGGGCGCAAAACTGTTTTTT. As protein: CASRPGQGGAKLFF.

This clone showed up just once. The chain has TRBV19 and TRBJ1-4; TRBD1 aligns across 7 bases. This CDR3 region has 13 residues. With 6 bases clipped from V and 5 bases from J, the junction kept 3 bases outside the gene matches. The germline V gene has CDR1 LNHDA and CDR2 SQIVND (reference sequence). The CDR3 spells CASSGTENEKLFF. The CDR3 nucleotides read TGTGCCAGTAGCGGGACAGAGAATGAAAAACTGTTTTTT.

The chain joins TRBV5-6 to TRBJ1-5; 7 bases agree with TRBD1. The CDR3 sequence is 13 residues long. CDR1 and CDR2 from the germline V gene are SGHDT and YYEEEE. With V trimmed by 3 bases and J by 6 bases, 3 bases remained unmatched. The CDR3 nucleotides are TGTGCCAGCAGCTCGCGACAGGGTCAGCCCCAGCATTTT. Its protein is CASSSRQGQPQHF.